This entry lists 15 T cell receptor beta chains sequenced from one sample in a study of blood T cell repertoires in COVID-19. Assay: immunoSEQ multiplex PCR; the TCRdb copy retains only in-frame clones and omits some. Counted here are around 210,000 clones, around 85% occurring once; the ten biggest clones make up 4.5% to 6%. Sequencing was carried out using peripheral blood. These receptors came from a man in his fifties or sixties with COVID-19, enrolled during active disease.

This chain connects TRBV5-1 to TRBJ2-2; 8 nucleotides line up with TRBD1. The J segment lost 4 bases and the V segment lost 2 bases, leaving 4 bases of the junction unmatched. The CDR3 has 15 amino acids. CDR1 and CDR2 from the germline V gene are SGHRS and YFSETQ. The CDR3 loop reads CASSFRTGITGELFF. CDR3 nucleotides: TGCGCCAGCAGCTTCAGGACAGGGATCACCGGGGAGCTGTTTTTT.

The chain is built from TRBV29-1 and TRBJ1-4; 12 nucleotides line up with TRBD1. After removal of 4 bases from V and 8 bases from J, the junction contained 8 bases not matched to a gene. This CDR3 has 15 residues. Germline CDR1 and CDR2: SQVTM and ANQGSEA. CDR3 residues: CSVAGTGGGLEKLFF. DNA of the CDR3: TGCAGCGTTGCCGGGACAGGGGGCGGCCTAGAAAAACTGTTTTTT.

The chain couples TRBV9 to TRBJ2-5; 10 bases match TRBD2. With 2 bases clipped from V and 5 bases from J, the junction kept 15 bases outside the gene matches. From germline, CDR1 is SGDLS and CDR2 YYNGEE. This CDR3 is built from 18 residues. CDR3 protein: CASSVGVRSSGGSETQYF. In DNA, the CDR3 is TGTGCCAGCAGCGTGGGTGTTCGGTCTAGCGGGGGTTCGGAGACCCAGTACTTC.

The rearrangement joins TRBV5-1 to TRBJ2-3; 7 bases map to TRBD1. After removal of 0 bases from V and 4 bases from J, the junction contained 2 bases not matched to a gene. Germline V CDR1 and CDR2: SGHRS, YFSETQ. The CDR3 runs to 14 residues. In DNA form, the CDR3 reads TGCGCCAGCAGCTTGGGACAGGGTTCAGATACGCAGTATTTT. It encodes CASSLGQGSDTQYF.

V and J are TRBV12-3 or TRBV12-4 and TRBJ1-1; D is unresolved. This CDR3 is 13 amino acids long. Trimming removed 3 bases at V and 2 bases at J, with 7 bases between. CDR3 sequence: CASSFYPNTEAFF. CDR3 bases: TGTGCCAGCAGTTTTTATCCCAACACTGAAGCTTTCTTT.

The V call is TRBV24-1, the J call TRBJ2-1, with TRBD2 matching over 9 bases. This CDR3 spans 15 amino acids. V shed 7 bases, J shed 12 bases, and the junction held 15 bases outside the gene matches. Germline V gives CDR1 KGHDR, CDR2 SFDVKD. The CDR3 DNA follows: TGTGCCACCAGCCCTCCGGGACTAGCCACGAGTGGGCAGTTCTTC. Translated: CATSPPGLATSGQFF.

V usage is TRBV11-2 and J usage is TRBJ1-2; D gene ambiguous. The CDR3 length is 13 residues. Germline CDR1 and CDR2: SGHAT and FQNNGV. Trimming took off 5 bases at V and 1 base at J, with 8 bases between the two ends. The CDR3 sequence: CASSEHVNYGYTF. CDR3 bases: TGTGCCAGCAGCGAACACGTTAACTATGGCTACACCTTC. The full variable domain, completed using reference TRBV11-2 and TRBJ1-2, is EAGVAQSPRYKIIEKRQSVAFWCNPISGHATLYWYQQILGQGPKLLIQFQNNGVVDDSQLPKDRFSAERLKGVDSTLKIQPAKLEDSAVYLCASSEHVNYGYTFGSGTRLTVV.

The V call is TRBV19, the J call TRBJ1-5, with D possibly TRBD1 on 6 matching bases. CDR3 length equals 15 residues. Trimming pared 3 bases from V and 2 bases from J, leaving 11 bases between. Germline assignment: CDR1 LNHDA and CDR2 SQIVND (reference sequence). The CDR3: CASSIIRQGNQPQHF. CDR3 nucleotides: TGTGCCAGTAGTATCATCAGACAGGGCAATCAGCCCCAGCATTTT.

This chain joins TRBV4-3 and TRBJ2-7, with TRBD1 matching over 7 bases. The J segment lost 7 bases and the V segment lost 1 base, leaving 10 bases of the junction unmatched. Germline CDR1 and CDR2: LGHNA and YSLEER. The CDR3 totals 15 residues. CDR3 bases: TGCGCCAGCAGCCAAGCTTCGAGGGGGCTCTTTGAGCAGTACTTC. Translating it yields CASSQASRGLFEQYF.

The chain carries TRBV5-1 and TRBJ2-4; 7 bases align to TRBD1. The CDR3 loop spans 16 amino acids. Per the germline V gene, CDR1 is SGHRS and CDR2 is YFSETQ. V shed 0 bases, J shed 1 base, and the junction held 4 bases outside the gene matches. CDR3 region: CASSLASDRAKNIQYF. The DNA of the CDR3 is TGCGCCAGCAGCTTGGCCTCGGACAGGGCCAAAAACATTCAGTACTTC.

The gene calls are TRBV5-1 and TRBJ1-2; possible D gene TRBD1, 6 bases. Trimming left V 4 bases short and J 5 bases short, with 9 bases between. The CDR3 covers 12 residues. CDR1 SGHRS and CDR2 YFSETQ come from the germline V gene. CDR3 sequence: CASSNDRYGYTF. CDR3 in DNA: TGCGCCAGCAGCAACGACAGGTATGGCTACACCTTC.

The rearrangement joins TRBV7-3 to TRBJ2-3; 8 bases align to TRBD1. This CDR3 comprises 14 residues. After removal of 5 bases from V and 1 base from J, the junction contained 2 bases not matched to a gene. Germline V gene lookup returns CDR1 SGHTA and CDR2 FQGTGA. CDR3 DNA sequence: TGTGCCAGCAGCATGGGACAGGGCACAGATACGCAGTATTTT. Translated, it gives CASSMGQGTDTQYF.

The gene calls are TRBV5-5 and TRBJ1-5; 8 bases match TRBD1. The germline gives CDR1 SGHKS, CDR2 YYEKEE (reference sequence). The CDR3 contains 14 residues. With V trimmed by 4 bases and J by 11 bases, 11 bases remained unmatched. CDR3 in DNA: TGTGCCAGCAGCCCTAGGAACAGGGGGAATTCCCAGCATTTT. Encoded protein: CASSPRNRGNSQHF.

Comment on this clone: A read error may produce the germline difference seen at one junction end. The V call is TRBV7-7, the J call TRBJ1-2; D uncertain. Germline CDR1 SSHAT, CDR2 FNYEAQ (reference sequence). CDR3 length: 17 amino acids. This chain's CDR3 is CASSHIFSRDIDYGYTF. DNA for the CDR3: TGTGCTAGCAGCCACATTTTTTCCCGTGACATTGACTATGGCTACACCTTC.

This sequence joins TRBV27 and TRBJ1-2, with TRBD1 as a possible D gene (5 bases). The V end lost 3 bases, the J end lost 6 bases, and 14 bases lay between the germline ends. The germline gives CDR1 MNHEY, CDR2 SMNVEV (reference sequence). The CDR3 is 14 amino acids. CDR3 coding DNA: TGTGCCAGCAGTTTCCGGGACTTAAGGAATGGCTACACCTTC. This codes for CASSFRDLRNGYTF.